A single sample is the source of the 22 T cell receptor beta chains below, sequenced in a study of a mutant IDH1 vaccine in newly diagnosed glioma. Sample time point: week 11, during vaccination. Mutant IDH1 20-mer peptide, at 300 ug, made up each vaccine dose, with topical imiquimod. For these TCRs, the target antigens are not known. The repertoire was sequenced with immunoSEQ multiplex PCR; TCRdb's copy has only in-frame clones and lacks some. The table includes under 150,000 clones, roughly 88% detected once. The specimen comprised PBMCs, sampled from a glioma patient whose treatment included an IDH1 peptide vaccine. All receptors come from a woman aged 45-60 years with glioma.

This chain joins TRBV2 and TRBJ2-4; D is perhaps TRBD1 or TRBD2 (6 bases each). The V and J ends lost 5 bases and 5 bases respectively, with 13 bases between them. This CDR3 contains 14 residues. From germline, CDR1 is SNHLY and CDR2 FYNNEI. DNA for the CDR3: TGTGCCAGCAGTCGGGGTAGGGGGGAAAACATTCAGTACTTC. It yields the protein CASSRGRGENIQYF.

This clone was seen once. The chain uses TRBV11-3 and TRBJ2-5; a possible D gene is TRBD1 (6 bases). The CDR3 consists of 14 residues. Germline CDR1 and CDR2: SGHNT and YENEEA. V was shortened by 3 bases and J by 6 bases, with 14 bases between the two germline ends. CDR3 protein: CASSFDRSGKTQYF. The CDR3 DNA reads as TGTGCCAGCAGCTTCGACAGGAGTGGGAAGACCCAGTACTTC.

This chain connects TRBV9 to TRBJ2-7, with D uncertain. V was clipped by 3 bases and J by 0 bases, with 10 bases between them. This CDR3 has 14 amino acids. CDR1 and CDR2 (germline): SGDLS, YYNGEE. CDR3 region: CASSADGISYEQYF. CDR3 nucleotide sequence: TGTGCCAGCAGCGCGGACGGTATCTCCTACGAGCAGTACTTC.

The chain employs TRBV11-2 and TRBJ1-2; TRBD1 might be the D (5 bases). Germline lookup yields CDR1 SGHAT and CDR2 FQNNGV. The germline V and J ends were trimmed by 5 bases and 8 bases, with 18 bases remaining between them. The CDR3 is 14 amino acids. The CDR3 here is CASSASGVPLGYTF. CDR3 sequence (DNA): TGTGCCAGCAGCGCATCGGGGGTTCCTTTGGGCTACACCTTC.

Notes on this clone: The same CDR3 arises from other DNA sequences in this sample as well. Here the CDR3 reads CASSVGTLSSYEQYF. CDR3 nucleotide sequence: TGTGCCAGCAGCGTAGGGACTCTTAGCTCCTACGAGCAGTACTTC. The chain couples TRBV9 to TRBJ2-7, with D tentatively TRBD2 (5 bases). The CDR3 totals 15 residues. Per germline, CDR1 SGDLS and CDR2 YYNGEE. V was pared by 0 bases and J by 0 bases, with 10 bases between.

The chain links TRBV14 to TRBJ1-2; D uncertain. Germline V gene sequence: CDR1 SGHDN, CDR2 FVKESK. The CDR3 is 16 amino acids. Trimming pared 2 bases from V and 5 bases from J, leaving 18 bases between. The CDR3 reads CASSQLGPARRYGYTF. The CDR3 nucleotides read TGTGCCAGCAGCCAATTGGGTCCCGCTCGTCGGTATGGCTACACCTTC. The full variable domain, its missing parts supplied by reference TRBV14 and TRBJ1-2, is EAGVTQFPSHSVIEKGQTVTLRCDPISGHDNLYWYRRVMGKEIKFLLHFVKESKQDESGMPNNRFLAERTGGTYSTLKVQPAELEDSGVYFCASSQLGPARRYGYTFGSGTRLTVV.

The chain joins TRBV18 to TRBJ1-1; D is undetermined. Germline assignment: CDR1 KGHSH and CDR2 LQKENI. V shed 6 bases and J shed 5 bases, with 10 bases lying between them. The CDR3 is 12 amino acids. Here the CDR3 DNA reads TGTGCCAGCTCCTACGCCCTAACTGAAGCTTTCTTT. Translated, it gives CASSYALTEAFF. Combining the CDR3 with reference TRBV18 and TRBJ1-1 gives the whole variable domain NAGVMQNPRHLVRRRGQEARLRCSPMKGHSHVYWYRQLPEEGLKFMVYLQKENIIDESGMPKERFSAEFPKEGPSILRIQQVVRGDSAAYFCASSYALTEAFFGQGTRLTVV.

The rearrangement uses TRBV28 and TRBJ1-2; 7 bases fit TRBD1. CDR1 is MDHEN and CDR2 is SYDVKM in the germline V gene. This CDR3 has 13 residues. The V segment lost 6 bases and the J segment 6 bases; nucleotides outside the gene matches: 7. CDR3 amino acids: CASSQDRAHGYTF. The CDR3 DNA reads TGTGCCAGCAGCCAAGACAGGGCTCATGGCTACACCTTC.

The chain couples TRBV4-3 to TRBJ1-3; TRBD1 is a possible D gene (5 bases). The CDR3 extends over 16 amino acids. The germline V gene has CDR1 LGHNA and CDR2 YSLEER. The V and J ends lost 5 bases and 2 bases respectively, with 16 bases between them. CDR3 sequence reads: CASSTRQRGPGNTIYF. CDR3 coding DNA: TGCGCCAGCAGCACACGACAGCGAGGACCTGGAAACACCATATATTTT.

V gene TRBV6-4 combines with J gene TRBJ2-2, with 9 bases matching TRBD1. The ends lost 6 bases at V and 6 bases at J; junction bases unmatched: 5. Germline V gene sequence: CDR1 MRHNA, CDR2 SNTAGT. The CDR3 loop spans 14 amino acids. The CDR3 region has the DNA TGTGCCAGCAGCGCCGGGACAGGGTCCGGGGAGCTGTTTTTT. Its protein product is CASSAGTGSGELFF.

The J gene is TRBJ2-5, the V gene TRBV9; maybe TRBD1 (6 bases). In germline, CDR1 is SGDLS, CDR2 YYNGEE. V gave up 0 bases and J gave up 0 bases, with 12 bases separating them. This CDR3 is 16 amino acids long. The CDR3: CASSVGRTAYQETQYF. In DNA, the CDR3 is TGTGCCAGCAGCGTAGGAAGGACAGCCTACCAAGAGACCCAGTACTTC.

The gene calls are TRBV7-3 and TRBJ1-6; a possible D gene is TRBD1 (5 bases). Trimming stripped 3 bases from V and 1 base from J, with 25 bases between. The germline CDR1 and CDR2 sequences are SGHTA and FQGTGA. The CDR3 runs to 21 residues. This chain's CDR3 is CASSFPRRGKLFRSYNSPLHF. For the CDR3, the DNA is TGTGCCAGCAGCTTCCCGCGTCGGGGGAAGTTATTTAGGTCCTATAATTCACCCCTCCACTTT.

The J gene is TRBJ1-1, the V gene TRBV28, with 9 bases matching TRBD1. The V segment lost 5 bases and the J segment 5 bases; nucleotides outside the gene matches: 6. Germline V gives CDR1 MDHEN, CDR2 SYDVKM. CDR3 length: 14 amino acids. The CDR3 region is CASSETGGRTEAFF. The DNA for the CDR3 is TGTGCCAGCAGTGAGACAGGGGGAAGGACTGAAGCTTTCTTT.

CDR3 coding DNA: TGTGCCAGCAGCCGGGACACCTTCTACAATGAGCAGTTCTTC. Protein product: CASSRDTFYNEQFF. The chain carries TRBV7-9 and TRBJ2-1; possible D gene TRBD1, 6 bases. Germline V gene sequence: CDR1 SEHNR, CDR2 FQNEAQ (reference sequence). V gave up 5 bases and J gave up 3 bases, with 11 bases separating them. CDR3 length equals 14 residues.

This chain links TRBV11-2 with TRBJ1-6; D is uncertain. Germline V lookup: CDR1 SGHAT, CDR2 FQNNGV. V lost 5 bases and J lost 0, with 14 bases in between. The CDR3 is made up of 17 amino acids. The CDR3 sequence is CASSPRRTSSYNSPLHF. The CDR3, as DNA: TGTGCCAGCAGCCCTCGGAGGACGAGCTCCTATAATTCACCCCTCCACTTT.

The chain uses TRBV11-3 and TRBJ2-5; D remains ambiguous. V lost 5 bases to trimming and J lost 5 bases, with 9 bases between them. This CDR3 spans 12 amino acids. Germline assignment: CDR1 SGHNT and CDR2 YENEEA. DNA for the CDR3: TGTGCCAGCAGCGGCAGAGAGGAGACCCAGTACTTC. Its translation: CASSGREETQYF.

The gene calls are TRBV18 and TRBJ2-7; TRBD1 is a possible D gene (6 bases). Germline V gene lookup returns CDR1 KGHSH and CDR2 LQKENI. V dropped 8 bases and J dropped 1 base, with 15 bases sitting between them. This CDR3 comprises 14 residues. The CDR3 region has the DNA TGTGCCAGCAAGGACAGCATAGAGTCCTACGAGCAGTACTTC. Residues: CASKDSIESYEQYF. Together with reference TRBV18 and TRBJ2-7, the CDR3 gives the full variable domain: NAGVMQNPRHLVRRRGQEARLRCSPMKGHSHVYWYRQLPEEGLKFMVYLQKENIIDESGMPKERFSAEFPKEGPSILRIQQVVRGDSAAYFCASKDSIESYEQYFGPGTRLTVT.

DNA for the CDR3: TGTGCCAGCAGTCAAGGCTACGGGAGGGCCGTGGATACGCAGTATTTT. Its translation: CASSQGYGRAVDTQYF. V usage is TRBV7-9 and J usage is TRBJ2-3, with 8 bases lining up with TRBD2. Looked up from germline, CDR1 is SEHNR and CDR2 is FQNEAQ (reference sequence). The V gene end was trimmed by 6 bases and the J gene end by 6 bases; junction bases not matched to a gene: 14. CDR3 size: 16 residues.

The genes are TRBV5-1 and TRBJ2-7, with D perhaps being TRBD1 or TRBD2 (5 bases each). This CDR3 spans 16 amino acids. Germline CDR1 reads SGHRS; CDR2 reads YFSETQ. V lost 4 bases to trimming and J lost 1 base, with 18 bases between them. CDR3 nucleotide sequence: TGCGCCAGCAGCCCTGATCCGGGACGGATTTCCTACGAGCAGTACTTC. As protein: CASSPDPGRISYEQYF.

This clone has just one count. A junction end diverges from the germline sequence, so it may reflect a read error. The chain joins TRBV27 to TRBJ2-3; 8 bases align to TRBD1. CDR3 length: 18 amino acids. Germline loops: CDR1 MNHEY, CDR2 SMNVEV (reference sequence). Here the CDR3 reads CASSLSGTGVPSTDTQYF. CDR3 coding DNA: TGTGCCAGCAGTCTATCCGGGACAGGCGTCCCGAGCACAGATACGCAGTATTTT.

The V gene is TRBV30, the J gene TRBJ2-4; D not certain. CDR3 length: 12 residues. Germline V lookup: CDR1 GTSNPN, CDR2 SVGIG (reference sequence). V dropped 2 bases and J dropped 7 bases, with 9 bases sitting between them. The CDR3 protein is CAWSYLGNIQYF. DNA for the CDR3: TGTGCCTGGAGTTACCTAGGGAACATTCAGTACTTC.

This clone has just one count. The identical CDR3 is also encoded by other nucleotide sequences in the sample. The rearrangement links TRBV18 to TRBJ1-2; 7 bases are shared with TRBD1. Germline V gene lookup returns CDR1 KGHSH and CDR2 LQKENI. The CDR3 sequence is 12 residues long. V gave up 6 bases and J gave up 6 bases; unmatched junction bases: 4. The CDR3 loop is CASSPDRDGYTF. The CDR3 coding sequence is TGTGCCAGCTCGCCCGACAGGGATGGCTACACCTTC.